The source of this T cell receptor (beta chain) is a study of T cells in Graves' hyperthyroidism and ophthalmopathy. Amplification of TCR beta CDR3 regions used RNA as the template. First-round RT-PCR with HTBI primers amplified the TCR CDR3 region. MiXCR was run by TCRdb on the multiplex PCR reads, yielding one entry per CDR3 protein. The table includes 300,000 to 350,000 distinct CDR3 sequences, approximately 22% detected once. Stability of Graves' hyperthyroidism was defined as absent ophthalmopathy progression within 18 months. Diagnosing involved the use of clinical symptoms, serum thyroxine and TRAb, thyroid ultrasound and orbital computed tomography. V gave up 6 bases and J gave up 2 bases, with 10 bases separating them. CDR1 is SNHLY, CDR2 FYNNEI, per germline. CDR3 length: 13 residues.

Sequenced input: blood. The clonotype was recovered from a woman between 50 and 59 years old with Graves' hyperthyroidism. The genes are TRBV2 and TRBJ2-5, with D possibly being TRBD1 (6 bases). The CDR3 sequence: CASRYTGQETQYF. CDR3 coding DNA: TGTGCCAGCAGATACACAGGGCAAGAGACCCAGTACTTC.